Included here is one T cell receptor beta chain sequence, with context. Clones were sequenced by immunoSEQ multiplex PCR, and TCRdb holds only the in-frame ones, with some missing. The sample consists of approximately 4,200 clones, around 82% of them appearing once. This CDR3 spans 14 amino acids. In germline, CDR1 is MNHNS, CDR2 SASEGT. V shed 0 bases and J shed 8 bases, with 13 bases lying between them. This sample is drawn from a study of hypomethylating agent response in myelodysplastic syndrome. This chain connects TRBV6-1 to TRBJ1-2; D is possibly TRBD1 (5 bases). The sequencing used bone marrow, collected before or after starting hypomethylating agent treatment for myelodysplastic syndrome (not recorded which). The receptor was isolated from a human donor with myelodysplastic syndrome. The CDR3 region is CASSEARGAGGYTF. The CDR3, as DNA: TGTGCCAGCAGTGAAGCACGGGGCGCGGGGGGCTACACCTTC.